The T cell receptor beta chain described here comes from a study of early T cells in non-severe SARS-CoV-2 infection. Study details: The study sequenced bulk RNA from unsorted whole blood, with chains unpaired.

From the 5' RACE reads, TCRdb called clonotypes with MiXCR, one entry per CDR3 protein. The sample yields some 55,000 distinct CDR3 sequences, 12% seen once. CDR3 size: 14 residues. This specimen consisted of whole blood, obtained at baseline. J is TRBJ2-7 and V is TRBV21-1; the table's D call of TRBD1 was not tested on the DNA. TRBV21-1 is a recognized pseudogene. This TCR was sampled from an adult who was a healthcare worker with PCR-confirmed SARS-CoV-2 infection or an uninfected control (not recorded which). The CDR3, as DNA: TGTGCCAGCAGCCCGACAGGACCCCTACGCGAGCAGTACTTC. Amino acid sequence: CASSPTGPLREQYF.